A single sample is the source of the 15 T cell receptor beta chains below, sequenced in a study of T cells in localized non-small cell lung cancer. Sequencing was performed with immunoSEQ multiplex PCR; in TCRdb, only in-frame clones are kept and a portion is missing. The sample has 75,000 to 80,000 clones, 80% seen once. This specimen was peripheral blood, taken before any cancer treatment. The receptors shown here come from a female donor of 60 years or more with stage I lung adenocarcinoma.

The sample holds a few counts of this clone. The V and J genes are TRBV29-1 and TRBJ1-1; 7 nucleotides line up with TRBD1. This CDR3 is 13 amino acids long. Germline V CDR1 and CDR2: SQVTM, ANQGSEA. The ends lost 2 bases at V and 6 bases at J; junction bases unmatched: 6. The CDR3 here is CSVEMGGGAEAFF. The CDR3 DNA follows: TGCAGCGTTGAAATGGGAGGGGGCGCTGAAGCTTTCTTT. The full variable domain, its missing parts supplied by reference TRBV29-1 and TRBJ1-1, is SAVISQKPSRDICQRGTSLTIQCQVDSQVTMMFWYRQQPGQSLTLIATANQGSEATYESGFVIDKFPISRPNLTFSTLTVSNMSPEDSSIYLCSVEMGGGAEAFFGQGTRLTVV.

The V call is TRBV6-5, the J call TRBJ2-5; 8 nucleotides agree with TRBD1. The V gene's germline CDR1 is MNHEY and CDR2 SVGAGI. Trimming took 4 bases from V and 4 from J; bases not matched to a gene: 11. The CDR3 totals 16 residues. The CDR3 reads CASSSLTGVGRETQYF. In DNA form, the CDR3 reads TGTGCCAGCAGTTCATTGACAGGGGTGGGGAGAGAGACCCAGTACTTC.

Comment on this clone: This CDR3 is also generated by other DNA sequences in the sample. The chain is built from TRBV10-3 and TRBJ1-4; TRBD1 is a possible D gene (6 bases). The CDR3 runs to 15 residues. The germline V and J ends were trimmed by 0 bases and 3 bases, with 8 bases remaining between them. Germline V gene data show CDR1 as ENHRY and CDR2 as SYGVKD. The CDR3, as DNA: TGTGCCATCAGTGAGTCGGGGGGCCCTAATGAAAAACTGTTTTTT. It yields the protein CAISESGGPNEKLFF.

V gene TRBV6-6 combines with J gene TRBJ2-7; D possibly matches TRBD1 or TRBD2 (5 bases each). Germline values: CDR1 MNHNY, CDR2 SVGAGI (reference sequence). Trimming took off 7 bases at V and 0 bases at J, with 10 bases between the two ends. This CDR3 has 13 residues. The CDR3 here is CASMDGTSYEQYF. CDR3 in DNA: TGTGCCAGCATGGACGGGACCTCCTACGAGCAGTACTTC.

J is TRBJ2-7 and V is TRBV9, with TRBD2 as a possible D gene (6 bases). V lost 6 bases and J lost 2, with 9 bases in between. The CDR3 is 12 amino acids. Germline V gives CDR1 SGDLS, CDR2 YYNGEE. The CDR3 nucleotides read TGTGCCAGCACCACTAGCACCTACGAGCAGTACTTC. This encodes CASTTSTYEQYF.

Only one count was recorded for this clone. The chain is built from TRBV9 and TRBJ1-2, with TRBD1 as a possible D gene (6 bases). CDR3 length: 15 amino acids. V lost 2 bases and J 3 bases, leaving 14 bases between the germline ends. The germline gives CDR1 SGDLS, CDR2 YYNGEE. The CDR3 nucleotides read TGTGCCAGCAGCGTGACAGGAGTGGGAGACTATGGCTACACCTTC. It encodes CASSVTGVGDYGYTF.

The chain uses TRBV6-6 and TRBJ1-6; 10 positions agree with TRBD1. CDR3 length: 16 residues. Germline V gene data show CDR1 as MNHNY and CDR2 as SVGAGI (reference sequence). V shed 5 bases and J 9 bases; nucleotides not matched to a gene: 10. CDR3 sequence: CASSQPGTGETSPLHF. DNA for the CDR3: TGTGCCAGCAGTCAACCGGGGACAGGGGAGACTTCACCCCTCCACTTT.

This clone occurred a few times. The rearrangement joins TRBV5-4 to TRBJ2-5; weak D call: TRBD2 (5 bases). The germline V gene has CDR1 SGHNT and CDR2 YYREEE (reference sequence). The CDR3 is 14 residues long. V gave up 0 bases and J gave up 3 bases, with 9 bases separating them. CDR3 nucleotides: TGTGCCAGCAGCTTGGCCGGGGTAAAAGAGACCCAGTACTTC. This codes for CASSLAGVKETQYF.

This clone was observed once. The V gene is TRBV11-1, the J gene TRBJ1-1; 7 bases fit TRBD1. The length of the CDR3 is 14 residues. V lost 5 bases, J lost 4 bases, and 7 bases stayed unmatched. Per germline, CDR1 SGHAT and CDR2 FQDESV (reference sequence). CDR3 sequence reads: CASSLDRVATEAFF. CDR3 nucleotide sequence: TGTGCCAGCAGCCTAGACAGGGTAGCCACTGAAGCTTTCTTT.

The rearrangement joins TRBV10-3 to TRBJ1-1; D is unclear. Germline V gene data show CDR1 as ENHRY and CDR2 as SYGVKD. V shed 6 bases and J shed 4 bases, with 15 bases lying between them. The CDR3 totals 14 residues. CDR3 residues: CAIRPGAEGTEAFF. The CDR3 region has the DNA TGTGCCATCAGGCCCGGTGCCGAGGGCACTGAAGCTTTCTTT.

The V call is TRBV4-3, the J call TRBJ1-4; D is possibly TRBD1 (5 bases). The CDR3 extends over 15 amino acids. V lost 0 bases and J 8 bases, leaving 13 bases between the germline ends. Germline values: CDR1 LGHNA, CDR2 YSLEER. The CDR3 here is CASSQDGRAGEKLFF. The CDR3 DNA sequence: TGCGCCAGCAGCCAAGATGGCAGGGCTGGGGAAAAACTGTTTTTT.

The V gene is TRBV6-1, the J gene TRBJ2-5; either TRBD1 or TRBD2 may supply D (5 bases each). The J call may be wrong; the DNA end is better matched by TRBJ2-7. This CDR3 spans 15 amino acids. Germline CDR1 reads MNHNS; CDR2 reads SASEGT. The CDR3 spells CASSEWGGYTYEQYF. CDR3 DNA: TGTGCCAGCAGTGAATGGGGCGGGTACACCTACGAGCAGTACTTC.

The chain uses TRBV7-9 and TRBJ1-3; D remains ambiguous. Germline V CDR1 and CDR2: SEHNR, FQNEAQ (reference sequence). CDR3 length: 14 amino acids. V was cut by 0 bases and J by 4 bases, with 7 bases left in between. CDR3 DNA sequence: TGTGCCAGCAGCTTAGCGGCAGGAGGAAACACCATATATTTT. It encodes CASSLAAGGNTIYF.

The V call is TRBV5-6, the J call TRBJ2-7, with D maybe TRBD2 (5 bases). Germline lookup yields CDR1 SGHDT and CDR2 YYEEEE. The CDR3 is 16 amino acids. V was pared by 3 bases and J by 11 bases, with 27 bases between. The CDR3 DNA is TGTGCCAGCAGCTCCAAGGACTTCTGGTCGGTTACGATTGAGTACTTC. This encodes CASSSKDFWSVTIEYF.

The CDR3 spells CASSLFGPGPSTNEKLFF. The DNA of the CDR3 is TGTGCCAGCAGTTTATTCGGGCCAGGACCTTCAACTAATGAAAAACTGTTTTTT. V is TRBV27 and J is TRBJ1-4; D is unresolved. Germline CDR1 and CDR2: MNHEY and SMNVEV (reference sequence). Deletions cut 1 base from V and 0 bases from J, with 15 bases between. This CDR3 has 18 amino acids.